Shown below are 23 T cell receptor beta chains from a single sample sequenced in a study of immune cell composition in non-small cell lung cancer (dated by TCRdb to 2017 to 2019). Receptor amplification or capture employed the immunoSEQ multiplex PCR assay. Not all clones reach the TCRdb copy of this immuneACCESS table, which keeps in-frame sequences only. Checked studies attribute under half of the gap to unresolved V genes and leave the rest unexplained. This sample comprises some 5,800 clones, about 85% of them detected only once. Of the sample, approximately 6% falls within the top ten clones. Non-adjacent lung tissue from the same patient, taken as far from the tumour as possible and at least 3 cm away, was used for the normal lung samples. The sample comprised non-adjacent lung tissue. The receptor source for this set is a human donor with non-small cell lung cancer.

The chain uses TRBV13 and TRBJ2-6; tentatively, D is TRBD1 (6 bases). The germline V gene has CDR1 PRHDT and CDR2 FYEKMQ (reference sequence). The ends were cut back, 6 bases at V and 0 bases at J, with 18 bases in the middle. The CDR3 extends over 18 amino acids. The CDR3: CASSSRVQGSSGANVLTF. The CDR3 coding sequence is TGTGCCAGCAGTAGCCGGGTGCAGGGGAGCTCTGGGGCCAACGTCCTGACTTTC.

This clone was seen more than once but under ten times. The chain has TRBV29-1 and TRBJ2-2, with 9 bases identical to TRBD2. With 3 bases clipped from V and 6 bases from J, the junction kept 5 bases outside the gene matches. Per the germline V gene, CDR1 is SQVTM and CDR2 is ANQGSEA. The CDR3 has 14 residues. CDR3 coding DNA: TGCAGCGTTGATATAGCGGGAGTCGCCGGGGAGCTGTTTTTT. It translates to CSVDIAGVAGELFF.

As to this clone: An end of the junction differs from the germline gene, which may be a read error. V gene TRBV7-7 combines with J gene TRBJ2-7; 8 nucleotides match TRBD1. This CDR3 has 16 residues. Germline values: CDR1 SSHAT, CDR2 FNYEAQ (reference sequence). CDR3 in DNA: TGTGCTAGCAGCTTCGTTGGACAGGGAAACTCCTACGAGCAGTACTTC. Translation: CASSFVGQGNSYEQYF.

The gene calls are TRBV7-9 and TRBJ2-2; tentatively, D is TRBD1 (5 bases). Germline V gene lookup returns CDR1 SEHNR and CDR2 FQNEAQ (reference sequence). Trimming cost V 11 bases and J 6 bases, with 19 bases left between them. The CDR3 is 14 residues long. The CDR3 loop reads CAGDSWSVAGELFF. CDR3 sequence (DNA): TGTGCCGGCGACAGTTGGTCTGTGGCCGGGGAGCTGTTTTTT.

V gene TRBV6-5 combines with J gene TRBJ1-1, with 10 bases lining up with TRBD1. The CDR3 contains 15 residues. CDR1 is MNHEY and CDR2 is SVGAGI in the germline V gene. V lost 5 bases and J lost 5; bases outside the gene matches: 8. CDR3 loop: CASSGDRGRETEAFF. The CDR3 DNA sequence: TGTGCCAGCAGTGGCGACAGGGGGCGTGAGACTGAAGCTTTCTTT.

This sequence joins TRBV28 and TRBJ2-7; 7 bases are shared with TRBD2. This CDR3 is 13 amino acids long. Losses at the gene ends were 6 bases for V and 4 bases for J; bases not matched to a gene: 6. The germline V gene encodes CDR1 MDHEN and CDR2 SYDVKM. CDR3 sequence: CASRLGTTYEQYF. Here the CDR3 DNA reads TGTGCCAGCAGGCTCGGGACTACGTACGAGCAGTACTTC.

This clone was recorded only once. The chain combines TRBV6-6 with TRBJ2-3, with TRBD2 matching over 7 bases. CDR3 size: 15 residues. Germline lookup yields CDR1 MNHNY and CDR2 SVGAGI (reference sequence). V shed 5 bases, J shed 1 base, and the junction held 6 bases outside the gene matches. The CDR3 nucleotides are TGTGCCAGCAGTAAAGCGGGGAAAGGCACAGATACGCAGTATTTT. Amino acids: CASSKAGKGTDTQYF.

The chain uses TRBV29-1 and TRBJ1-2; 11 bases match TRBD1. Germline lookup yields CDR1 SQVTM and CDR2 ANQGSEA. Trimming removed 6 bases from V and 4 bases from J; junction bases left unmatched: 4. The CDR3 spans 13 residues. For the CDR3, the DNA is TGCAGCGTCGGGGGACAGGGGGTCTATGGCTACACCTTC. It is translated as CSVGGQGVYGYTF.

The chain has TRBV27 and TRBJ1-2; possibly TRBD1 for D (6 bases). V was pared by 3 bases and J by 2 bases, with 10 bases between. CDR1 is MNHEY and CDR2 is SMNVEV in the germline V gene (reference sequence). There are 14 residues in the CDR3. CDR3 sequence reads: CASSFTDSNYGYTF. The DNA for the CDR3 is TGTGCCAGCAGTTTCACGGACAGCAACTATGGCTACACCTTC.

This chain links TRBV28 with TRBJ2-1; possible D gene TRBD2, 6 bases. The CDR3 has 19 residues. V dropped 5 bases and J dropped 6 bases, with 29 bases sitting between them. Germline CDR1 is MDHEN and CDR2 is SYDVKM. The CDR3 is CASSPRVRSGREQVNEQFF. The CDR3 nucleotides read TGTGCCAGCAGTCCTCGAGTCAGGTCTGGGCGGGAACAGGTCAATGAGCAGTTCTTC.

The CDR3 DNA reads TGCAGCGCTCGGACAGGGCGTGTGAACACTGAAGCTTTCTTT. Protein: CSARTGRVNTEAFF. This chain links TRBV29-1 with TRBJ1-1, with 8 bases identical to TRBD1. V dropped 7 bases and J dropped 0; count of bases not matched to a gene: 7. The CDR3 totals 14 residues. The germline gives CDR1 SQVTM, CDR2 ANQGSEA.

This rearrangement joins TRBV7-8 to TRBJ2-5; TRBD1 is a possible D gene (6 bases). This CDR3 spans 16 amino acids. From germline, CDR1 is SGHVS and CDR2 FQNEAQ. Trimming cost V 4 bases and J 4 bases, with 19 bases left between them. The CDR3 reads CASSSRLAEGGETQYF. CDR3 nucleotides: TGTGCCAGCAGCTCCCGACTTGCTGAAGGGGGAGAGACCCAGTACTTC. Using reference TRBV7-8 and TRBJ2-5 for the parts outside the CDR3, the full variable domain is GAGVSQSPRYKVAKRGQDVALRCDPISGHVSLFWYQQALGQGPEFLTYFQNEAQLDKSGLPSDRFFAERPEGSVSTLKIQRTQQEDSAVYLCASSSRLAEGGETQYFGPGTRLLVL.

The chain is built from TRBV7-2 and TRBJ1-2, with unresolved D. CDR1 SGHTA and CDR2 FQGNSA come from the germline V gene. The CDR3 is 15 amino acids. Trimming pared 5 bases from V and 4 bases from J, leaving 17 bases between. The CDR3 bases are TGTGCCAGCAGCCTGGAACACAGATACGGCTATGGCTACACCTTC. Translation: CASSLEHRYGYGYTF.

The V gene is TRBV4-2, the J gene TRBJ2-4; a weak D match, TRBD2 (5 bases). Trimming stripped 1 base from V and 6 bases from J, with 19 bases between. The CDR3 has 17 amino acids. Germline CDR1 reads LGHNA; CDR2 reads YNFKEQ. CDR3 amino acids: CASSQGNREGLGNIQYF. CDR3 bases: TGTGCCAGCAGCCAAGGAAATCGGGAAGGGTTGGGAAACATTCAGTACTTC.

The V gene is TRBV30, the J gene TRBJ1-1, with 7 bases fitting TRBD1. The CDR3 length is 15 residues. The V segment lost 4 bases and the J segment 5 bases; nucleotides outside the gene matches: 13. Germline assignment: CDR1 GTSNPN and CDR2 SVGIG (reference sequence). CDR3 sequence: CAWTPRQGPKTEAFF. The DNA of the CDR3 is TGTGCCTGGACTCCCCGACAGGGACCGAAGACTGAAGCTTTCTTT. Combining the CDR3 with reference TRBV30 and TRBJ1-1 gives the whole variable domain SQTIHQWPATLVQPVGSPLSLECTVEGTSNPNLYWYRQAAGRGLQLLFYSVGIGQISSEVPQNLSASRPQDRQFILSSKKLLLSDSGFYLCAWTPRQGPKTEAFFGQGTRLTVV.

This chain joins TRBV9 and TRBJ2-7, with no clear D. V lost 0 bases and J 3 bases, leaving 10 bases between the germline ends. The CDR3 runs 14 residues. CDR1 SGDLS and CDR2 YYNGEE come from the germline V gene. CDR3 protein: CASSVGAEIYEQYF. The CDR3 nucleotides read TGTGCCAGCAGCGTAGGGGCAGAGATCTACGAGCAGTACTTC.

V usage is TRBV6-1 and J usage is TRBJ2-3, with 7 bases that match TRBD2. Germline-derived CDR1 and CDR2 are MNHNS and SASEGT. Germline trimming cut 6 bases from V and 3 bases from J; bases unmatched to any gene: 3. The CDR3 covers 13 residues. The CDR3 loop is CASRGGRTDTQYF. CDR3 DNA sequence: TGTGCCAGCAGGGGGGGGAGGACAGATACGCAGTATTTT.

The CDR3 DNA sequence: TGTGCCTGGACCGCCCAAACAGGGGGAGGAGGTACCGGGGAGCTGTTTTTT. It encodes CAWTAQTGGGGTGELFF. The chain recombines TRBV30 with TRBJ2-2, with 8 bases matching TRBD1. In germline, CDR1 is GTSNPN, CDR2 SVGIG (reference sequence). Trimming cost V 4 bases and J 5 bases; bases outside gene matches: 15. This CDR3 has 17 residues.

The genes are TRBV28 and TRBJ2-7; D might be TRBD1 (6 bases). The germline CDR1 and CDR2 sequences are MDHEN and SYDVKM. V was pared by 3 bases and J by 5 bases, with 20 bases between. The length of the CDR3 is 16 residues. The DNA of the CDR3 is TGTGCCAGCAGTTTTGTCTTTACAGGGTATTCGGACGAGCAGTACTTC. Translated, it gives CASSFVFTGYSDEQYF.

A single count supports this clone. The chain joins TRBV7-9 to TRBJ2-1, with TRBD2 as a possible D gene (6 bases). The CDR3 runs 15 residues. Trimming left V 2 bases short and J 1 base short, with 9 bases between. Germline values: CDR1 SEHNR, CDR2 FQNEAQ (reference sequence). The CDR3 protein is CASSLNLASYNEQFF. In nucleotides, the CDR3 is TGTGCCAGCAGCTTAAACCTAGCGTCCTACAATGAGCAGTTCTTC. Using reference TRBV7-9 and TRBJ2-1 for the parts outside the CDR3, the full variable domain is DTGVSQNPRHKITKRGQNVTFRCDPISEHNRLYWYRQTLGQGPEFLTYFQNEAQLEKSRLLSDRFSAERPKGSFSTLEIQRTEQGDSAMYLCASSLNLASYNEQFFGPGTRLTVL.

The gene calls are TRBV29-1 and TRBJ1-1; 7 nucleotides agree with TRBD1. The V and J ends lost 6 bases and 6 bases, in that order; junction bases with no gene match: 4. Germline lookup yields CDR1 SQVTM and CDR2 ANQGSEA. The CDR3 is 11 residues long. Here the CDR3 DNA reads TGCAGCGTCTACAGGGGTTCTGAAGCTTTCTTT. Translated: CSVYRGSEAFF.

The chain is built from TRBV4-2 and TRBJ2-1, with TRBD2 identical over 12 bases. The J segment lost 3 bases and the V segment lost 2 bases, leaving 2 bases of the junction unmatched. This CDR3 spans 16 amino acids. Germline CDR1 is LGHNA and CDR2 is YNFKEQ. This CDR3 reads CASSQLGLAGYNEQFF. The CDR3 DNA is TGTGCCAGCAGCCAATTGGGACTAGCGGGCTACAATGAGCAGTTCTTC.

CDR3 sequence reads: CASSLVGGFNQPQHF. The CDR3 bases are TGTGCCAGCAGCTTAGTTGGCGGTTTCAATCAGCCCCAGCATTTT. The chain recombines TRBV7-8 with TRBJ1-5; D is unclear. Germline CDR1 and CDR2: SGHVS and FQNEAQ. The CDR3 has 15 amino acids. V was clipped by 1 base and J by 3 bases, with 10 bases between them. Using reference TRBV7-8 and TRBJ1-5 for the parts outside the CDR3, the full variable domain is GAGVSQSPRYKVAKRGQDVALRCDPISGHVSLFWYQQALGQGPEFLTYFQNEAQLDKSGLPSDRFFAERPEGSVSTLKIQRTQQEDSAVYLCASSLVGGFNQPQHFGDGTRLSIL.